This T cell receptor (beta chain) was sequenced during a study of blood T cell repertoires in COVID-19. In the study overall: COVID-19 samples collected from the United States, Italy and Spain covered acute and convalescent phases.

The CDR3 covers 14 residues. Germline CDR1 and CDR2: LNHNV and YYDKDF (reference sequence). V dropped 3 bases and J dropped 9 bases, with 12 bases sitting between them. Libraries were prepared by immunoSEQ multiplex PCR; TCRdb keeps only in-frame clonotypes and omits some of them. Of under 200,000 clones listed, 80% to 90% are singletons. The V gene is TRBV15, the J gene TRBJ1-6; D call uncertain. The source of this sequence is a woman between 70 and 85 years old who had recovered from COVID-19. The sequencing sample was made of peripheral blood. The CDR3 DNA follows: TGTGCCACCAGCAGGGCCCTACAGAGTTCACCCCTCCACTTT. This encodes CATSRALQSSPLHF. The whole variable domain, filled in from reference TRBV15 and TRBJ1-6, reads DAMVIQNPRYQVTQFGKPVTLSCSQTLNHNVMYWYQQKSSQAPKLLFHYYDKDFNNEADTPDNFQSRRPNTSFCFLDIRSPGLGDTAMYLCATSRALQSSPLHFGNGTRLTVT.